This T cell receptor (beta chain) stems from a study of identical twins. TCRdb redid the calling of the 5' RACE reads with MiXCR, one entry per CDR3 protein. The sample has 200,000 to 250,000 distinct CDR3 sequences, 5.5% to 7% seen once. This clonotype has a handful of counts. The CDR3 is 16 amino acids. V dropped 0 bases and J dropped 4 bases, with 15 bases sitting between them. Germline V gene lookup returns CDR1 SGHKS and CDR2 YYEKEE (reference sequence). The data also belong to a second study, concerning yellow fever vaccine responses in identical twins.

The specimen sequenced was memory (CD45RO+) T cells sorted from blood. The chain carries TRBV5-5 and TRBJ2-3, with D possibly TRBD1 on 6 matching bases. The receptor was derived from a woman aged 18 to 35 in good health. CDR3 sequence: CASSLANRVGADTQYF. DNA for the CDR3: TGTGCCAGCAGCTTGGCCAACAGGGTTGGGGCAGATACGCAGTATTTT.